This T cell receptor (beta chain) was recovered during a study of blood T cells in healthy people across ages. Regarding the study as a whole: Percentage of naive T cells showed a strong correlation with TCR beta diversity. Age showed a roughly linear inverse relationship with TCR beta diversity per million T cells.

For the second PCR, which ran for about 7 to 12 cycles, a sample-barcoded 5' primer and a J-beta primer mix were used. TCRdb itself ran the 5' RACE reads through MiXCR, one entry per CDR3 protein. The sample yields some 760,000 distinct CDR3 sequences, approximately 25% seen once. V lost 0 bases, J lost 4 bases, and 12 bases lay in between. The CDR3 sequence is 16 residues long. CDR1 is LGHNA, CDR2 YSLEER, per germline. Comments on this clonotype: Its antigen is as yet unknown.

Another study also made use of these data, one on T cells of mothers and their children. That source reports: The TCR beta CDR3 read count exceeded 8.5 million for each mother and was about 2.7 million for each child.

The receptor was isolated from a boy between 10 and 17 years old in good health. The sample was blood. This chain connects TRBV4-3 to TRBJ2-2; D perhaps matches TRBD1 (6 bases). CDR3 in DNA: TGCGCCAGCAGCCAAGATGAATTGGGGGCCACCGGGGAGCTGTTTTTT. The encoded protein is CASSQDELGATGELFF.